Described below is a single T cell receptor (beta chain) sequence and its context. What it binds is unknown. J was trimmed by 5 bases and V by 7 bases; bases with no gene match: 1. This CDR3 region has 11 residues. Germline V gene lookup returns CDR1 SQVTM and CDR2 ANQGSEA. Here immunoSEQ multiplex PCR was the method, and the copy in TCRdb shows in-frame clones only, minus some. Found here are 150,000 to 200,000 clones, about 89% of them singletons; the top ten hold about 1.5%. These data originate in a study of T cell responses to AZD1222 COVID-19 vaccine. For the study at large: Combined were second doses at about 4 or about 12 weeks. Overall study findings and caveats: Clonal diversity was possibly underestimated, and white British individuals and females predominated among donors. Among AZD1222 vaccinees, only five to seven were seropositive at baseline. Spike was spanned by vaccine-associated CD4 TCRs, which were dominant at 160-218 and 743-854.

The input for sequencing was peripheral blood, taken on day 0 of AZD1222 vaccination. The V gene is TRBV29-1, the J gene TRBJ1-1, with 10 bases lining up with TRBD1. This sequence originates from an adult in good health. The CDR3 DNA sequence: TGCAGCGCGGACAGGGGGACTGAAGCTTTCTTT. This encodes CSADRGTEAFF. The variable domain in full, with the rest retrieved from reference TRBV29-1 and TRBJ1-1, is SAVISQKPSRDICQRGTSLTIQCQVDSQVTMMFWYRQQPGQSLTLIATANQGSEATYESGFVIDKFPISRPNLTFSTLTVSNMSPEDSSIYLCSADRGTEAFFGQGTRLTVV.